This T cell receptor beta chain emerged from a study of T-cell memory formation after mild COVID-19 (dated by TCRdb to the early 2020s). Background for the entire study: Most TCR sequence clusters were specific to one of the two donors. Two young, previously healthy adult volunteers, one female and one male, were included in the cohort. In a couple of donors, T-cell clones that expanded and contracted after mild COVID-19 were followed by sequencing TCRalpha and TCRbeta repertoires longitudinally.

This clonotype occurred a few times. This clone's antigen is unknown. Within one base of it there is no much larger clone, and no base qualities were kept. V loses 6 bases at its end and J loses 4 bases; junction bases beyond the gene matches: 8. Reading from cysteine to phenylalanine, the CDR3 counts 17 amino acids. Only CDR3 DNA remains: 51 bases, in frame from the first base. Taken from the germline V gene, the CDR1 and CDR2 loops are SGHRS and YFSETQ. Data came from an Illumina NovaSeq 6000. TCRalpha and TCRbeta cDNA libraries were constructed by 5'RACE with constant-segment primers, with sample barcodes and unique molecular identifiers being introduced. Trizol reagent was used to extract RNA from every sample. Amplification of the libraries took two PCR steps, and the second step added a second sample barcode plus Illumina TruSeq adapters. Sequencing of libraries was performed on an Illumina NovaSeq with 2 x 150 bp paired-end reads. In the paper's pipeline: With migec v1.2.7, reads were demultiplexed and then collapsed into UMI-guided consensus sequences. Using mixcr v2.1.11, the UMI consensuses were aligned to TRA and TRB V and J templates and assembled into clonotypes. Clonotypes were classified as expanded or contracted when called significant by both edgeR and NoisET, with noise models trained on biological replicates. For edgeR calls, a false discovery rate-adjusted p below 0.01 and a log2 fold-change threshold of 1 were applied. As an exploratory analysis of dynamics, max-normalized trajectories of the 1000 most abundant clonotypes were examined with PCA combined with hierarchical clustering. Separately sequenced CD4+ and CD8+ repertoires were used to assign a CD4 or CD8 phenotype to each responding clone. TCRdb itself trimmed the public reads at Q25 with fastp, ran MiXCR and retained productive beta chains. For every CDR3 protein sequence, its rows merge into one entry that carries the most common genes and DNA. None of the V and J calls come from the authors' own analysis; TCRdb made them. A total of approximately 170,000 distinct CDR3 sequences appear in this sample, 10% to 15% of them only once. 2.5% to 3.5% of the sample rests with the top ten.

Study-wide conclusions, independent of this receptor: Contracting CD4+ clones were found mainly in CM and EM memory subsets, while CD8+ clones were enriched in EMRA. The study included only a couple of mild cases, and larger cohorts that include severe cases with pre-infection samples were judged to be necessary. Clones that contracted from day 15 to 85 showed balanced CD4/CD8 phenotypes, whereas a second wave of clones that expanded from day 15 to 37 leaned towards CD4+. The detection of some responding clones in pre-infection memory suggests that pre-existing cross-reactive memory T cells joined the SARS-CoV-2 response. The second-wave clones that peaked on day 37 were not confirmed to be SARS-CoV-2 specific.

PBMCs were isolated by Ficoll-Paque density gradient centrifugation. Sample: PBMCs or a T cell subset sorted from them (not recorded which). The clonotype originates from a man younger than 35 who had mild COVID-19 (a few samples of this study predate the infection). The sample titles of this study are shuffled in the database, so cell type and time point are left out; the donor was told from shared clones. The chain uses TRBV5-1 and TRBJ2-3, with 16 bases matching TRBD2. Here the CDR3 is given as CASTPGTSGGAADTQYF. The DNA reads TGCGCCAGCACCCCGGGGACTAGCGGGGGGGCCGCAGATACGCAGTATTTT.